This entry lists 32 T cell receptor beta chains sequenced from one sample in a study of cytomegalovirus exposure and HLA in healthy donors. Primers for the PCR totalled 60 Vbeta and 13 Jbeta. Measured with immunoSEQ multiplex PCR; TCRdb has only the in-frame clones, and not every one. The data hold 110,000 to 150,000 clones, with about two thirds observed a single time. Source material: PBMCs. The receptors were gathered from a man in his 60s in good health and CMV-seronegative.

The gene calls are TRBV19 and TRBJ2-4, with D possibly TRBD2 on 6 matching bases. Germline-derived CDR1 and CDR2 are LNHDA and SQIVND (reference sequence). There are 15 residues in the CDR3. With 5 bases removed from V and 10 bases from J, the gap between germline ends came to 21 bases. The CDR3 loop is CASSPRTRGGWIQYF. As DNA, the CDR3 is TGTGCCAGTAGTCCAAGGACAAGGGGAGGATGGATTCAGTACTTC.

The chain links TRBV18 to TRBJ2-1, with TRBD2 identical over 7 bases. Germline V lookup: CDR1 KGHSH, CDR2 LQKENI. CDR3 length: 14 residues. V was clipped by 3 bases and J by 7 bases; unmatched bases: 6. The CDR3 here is CASSPSGAGNEQFF. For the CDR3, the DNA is TGTGCCAGCTCACCCTCGGGAGCGGGAAATGAGCAGTTCTTC.

Here the CDR3 DNA reads TGTGCCAGCAGCCCCGGGACTAGCGGGAGCTCAGATACGCAGTATTTT. This gives the protein CASSPGTSGSSDTQYF. The chain has TRBV7-6 and TRBJ2-3, with TRBD2 matching 14 bases. Germline-derived CDR1 and CDR2 are SGHVS and FNYEAQ. The CDR3 has 16 amino acids. The J segment lost 4 bases and the V segment lost 5 bases, leaving 5 bases of the junction unmatched.

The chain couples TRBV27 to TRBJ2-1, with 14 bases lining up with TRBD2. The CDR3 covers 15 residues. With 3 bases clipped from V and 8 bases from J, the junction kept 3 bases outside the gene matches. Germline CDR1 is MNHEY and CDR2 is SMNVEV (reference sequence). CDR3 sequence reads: CASSFGTSGSDEQFF. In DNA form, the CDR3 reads TGTGCCAGCAGTTTCGGGACTAGCGGGAGCGATGAGCAGTTCTTC.

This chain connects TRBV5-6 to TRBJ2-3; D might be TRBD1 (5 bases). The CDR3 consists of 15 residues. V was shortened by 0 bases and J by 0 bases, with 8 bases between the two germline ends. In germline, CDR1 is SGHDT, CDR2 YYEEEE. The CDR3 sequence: CASSLGQGSTDTQYF. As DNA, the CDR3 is TGTGCCAGCAGCTTGGGGCAGGGTAGCACAGATACGCAGTATTTT.

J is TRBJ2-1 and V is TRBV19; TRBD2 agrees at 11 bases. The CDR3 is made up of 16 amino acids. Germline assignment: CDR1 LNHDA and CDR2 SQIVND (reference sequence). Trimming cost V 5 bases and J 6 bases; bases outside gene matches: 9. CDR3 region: CASSVSGLAVLNEQFF. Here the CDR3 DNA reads TGTGCCAGTAGTGTTTCGGGACTAGCGGTACTCAATGAGCAGTTCTTC. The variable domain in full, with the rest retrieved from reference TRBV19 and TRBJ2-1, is DGGITQSPKYLFRKEGQNVTLSCEQNLNHDAMYWYRQDPGQGLRLIYYSQIVNDFQKGDIAEGYSVSREKKESFPLTVTSAQKNPTAFYLCASSVSGLAVLNEQFFGPGTRLTVL.

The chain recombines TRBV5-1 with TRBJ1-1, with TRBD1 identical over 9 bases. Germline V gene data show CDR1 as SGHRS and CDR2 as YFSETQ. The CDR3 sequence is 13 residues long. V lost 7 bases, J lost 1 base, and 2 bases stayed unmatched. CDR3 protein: CASGQGPNTEAFF. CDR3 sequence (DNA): TGCGCCAGCGGACAGGGGCCGAACACTGAAGCTTTCTTT.

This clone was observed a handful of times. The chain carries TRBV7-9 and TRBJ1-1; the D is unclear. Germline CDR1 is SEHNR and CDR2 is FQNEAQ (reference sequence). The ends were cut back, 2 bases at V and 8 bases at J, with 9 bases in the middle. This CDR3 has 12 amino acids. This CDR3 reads CASSLLWEEAFF. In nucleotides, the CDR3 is TGTGCCAGCAGCTTACTTTGGGAGGAAGCTTTCTTT.

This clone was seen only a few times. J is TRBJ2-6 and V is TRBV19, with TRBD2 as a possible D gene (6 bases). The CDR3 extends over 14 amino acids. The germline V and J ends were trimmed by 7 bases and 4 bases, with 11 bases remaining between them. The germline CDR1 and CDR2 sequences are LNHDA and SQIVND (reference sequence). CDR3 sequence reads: CASTIGGGANVLTF. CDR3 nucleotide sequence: TGTGCCAGTACTATTGGAGGGGGGGCCAACGTCCTGACTTTC.

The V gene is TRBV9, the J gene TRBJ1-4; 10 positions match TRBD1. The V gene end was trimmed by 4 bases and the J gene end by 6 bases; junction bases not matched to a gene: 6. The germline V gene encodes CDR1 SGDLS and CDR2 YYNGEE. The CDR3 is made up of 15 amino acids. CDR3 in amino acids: CASSFGQGDDEKLFF. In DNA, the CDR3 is TGTGCCAGCAGCTTTGGACAGGGGGACGATGAAAAACTGTTTTTT.

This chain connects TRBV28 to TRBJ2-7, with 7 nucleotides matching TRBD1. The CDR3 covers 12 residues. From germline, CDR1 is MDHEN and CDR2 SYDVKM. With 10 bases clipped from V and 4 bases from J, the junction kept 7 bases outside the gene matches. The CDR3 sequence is CATMTGSYEQYF. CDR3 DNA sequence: TGTGCCACCATGACAGGGTCGTACGAGCAGTACTTC.

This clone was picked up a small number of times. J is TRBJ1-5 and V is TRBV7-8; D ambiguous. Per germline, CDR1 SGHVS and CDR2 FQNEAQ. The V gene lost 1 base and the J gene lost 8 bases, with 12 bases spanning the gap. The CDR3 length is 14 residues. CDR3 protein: CASSLVREGEPQHF. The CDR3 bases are TGTGCCAGCAGCTTAGTGAGGGAGGGTGAGCCCCAGCATTTT.

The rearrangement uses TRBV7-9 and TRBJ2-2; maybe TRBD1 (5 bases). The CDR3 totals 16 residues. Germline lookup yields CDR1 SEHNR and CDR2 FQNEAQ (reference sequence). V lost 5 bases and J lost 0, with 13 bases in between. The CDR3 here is CASSRADRANTGELFF. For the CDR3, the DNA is TGTGCCAGCAGCAGAGCTGACAGAGCGAACACCGGGGAGCTGTTTTTT.

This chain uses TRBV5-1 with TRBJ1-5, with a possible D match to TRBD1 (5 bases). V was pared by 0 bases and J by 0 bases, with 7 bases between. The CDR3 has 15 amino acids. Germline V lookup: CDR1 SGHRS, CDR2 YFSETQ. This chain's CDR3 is CASSLDGHSNQPQHF. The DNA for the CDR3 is TGCGCCAGCAGCTTGGACGGACATAGCAATCAGCCCCAGCATTTT.

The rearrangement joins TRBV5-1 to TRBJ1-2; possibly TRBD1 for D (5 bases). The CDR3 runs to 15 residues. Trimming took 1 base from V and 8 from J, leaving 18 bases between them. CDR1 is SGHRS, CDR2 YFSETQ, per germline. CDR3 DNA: TGCGCCAGCAGCTTGATGACAGCCACCCTGGGGGGCTACACCTTC. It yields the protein CASSLMTATLGGYTF.

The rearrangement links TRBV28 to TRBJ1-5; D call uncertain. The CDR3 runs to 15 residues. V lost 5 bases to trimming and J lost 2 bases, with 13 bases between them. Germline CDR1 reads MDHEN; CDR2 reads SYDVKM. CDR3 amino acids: CASSASLAGNQPQHF. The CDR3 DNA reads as TGTGCCAGCAGTGCTAGTTTGGCGGGCAATCAGCCCCAGCATTTT.

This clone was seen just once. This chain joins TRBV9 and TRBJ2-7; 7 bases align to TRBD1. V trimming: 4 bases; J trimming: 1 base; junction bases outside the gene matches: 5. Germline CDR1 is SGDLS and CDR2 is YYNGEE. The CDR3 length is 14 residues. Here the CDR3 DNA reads TGTGCCAGCAGCCGAGGGACAGAATCCTACGAGCAGTACTTC. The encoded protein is CASSRGTESYEQYF.

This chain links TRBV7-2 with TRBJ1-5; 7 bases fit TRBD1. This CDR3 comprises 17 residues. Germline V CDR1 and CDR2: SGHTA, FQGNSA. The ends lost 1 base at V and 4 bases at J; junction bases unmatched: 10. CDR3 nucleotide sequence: TGTGCCAGCAGCTTAGAACCCAGGGGGGCGGGGAATCAGCCCCAGCATTTT. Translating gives CASSLEPRGAGNQPQHF.

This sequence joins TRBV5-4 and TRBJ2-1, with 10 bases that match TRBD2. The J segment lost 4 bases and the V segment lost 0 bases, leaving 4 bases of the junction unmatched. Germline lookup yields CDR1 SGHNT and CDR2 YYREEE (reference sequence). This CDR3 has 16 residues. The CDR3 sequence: CASSLGAGGQYNEQFF. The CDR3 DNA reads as TGTGCCAGCAGCTTGGGAGCGGGAGGGCAGTACAATGAGCAGTTCTTC.

The CDR3 loop is CASSLGGGQGRRTEAFF. The CDR3, as DNA: TGTGCCAGCAGCTTGGGGGGGGGACAGGGAAGGAGAACTGAAGCTTTCTTT. The rearrangement joins TRBV5-6 to TRBJ1-1; TRBD1 agrees at 9 bases. The length of the CDR3 is 17 residues. The germline V gene has CDR1 SGHDT and CDR2 YYEEEE. Losses at the gene ends were 0 bases for V and 5 bases for J; bases not matched to a gene: 11.

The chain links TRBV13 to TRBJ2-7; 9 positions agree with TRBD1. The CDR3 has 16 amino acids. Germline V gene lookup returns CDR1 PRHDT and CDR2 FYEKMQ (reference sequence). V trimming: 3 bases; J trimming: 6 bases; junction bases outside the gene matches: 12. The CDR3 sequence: CASSFPSGTGLLEQYF. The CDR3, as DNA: TGTGCCAGCAGCTTTCCCTCCGGGACAGGGCTTCTCGAGCAGTACTTC.

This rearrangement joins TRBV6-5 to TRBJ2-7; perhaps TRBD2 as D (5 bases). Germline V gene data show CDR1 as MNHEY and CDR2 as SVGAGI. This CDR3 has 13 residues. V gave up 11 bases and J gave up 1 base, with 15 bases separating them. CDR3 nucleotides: TGTGCCGCTATGGGCGGGCAGTCCTACGAGCAGTACTTC. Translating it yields CAAMGGQSYEQYF.

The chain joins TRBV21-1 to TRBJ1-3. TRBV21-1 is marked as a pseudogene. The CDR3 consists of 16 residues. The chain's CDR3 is CASSTASRGSGNTIYF. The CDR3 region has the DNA TGTGCCAGCAGCACCGCCTCGCGGGGTTCTGGAAACACCATATATTTT.

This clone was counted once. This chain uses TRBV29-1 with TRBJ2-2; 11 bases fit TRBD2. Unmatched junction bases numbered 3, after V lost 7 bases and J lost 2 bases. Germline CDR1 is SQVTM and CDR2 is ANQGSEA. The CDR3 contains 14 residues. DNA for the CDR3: TGCAGCGCTGGGACTAGCGGAAACACCGGGGAGCTGTTTTTT. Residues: CSAGTSGNTGELFF.

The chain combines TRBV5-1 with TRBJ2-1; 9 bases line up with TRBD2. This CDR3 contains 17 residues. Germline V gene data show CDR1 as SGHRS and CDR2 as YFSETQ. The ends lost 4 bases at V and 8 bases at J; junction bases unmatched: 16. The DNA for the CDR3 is TGCGCCAGCAGCCTGGGGACCGGGACTAGCTCGGGCGATGAGCAGTTCTTC. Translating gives CASSLGTGTSSGDEQFF.

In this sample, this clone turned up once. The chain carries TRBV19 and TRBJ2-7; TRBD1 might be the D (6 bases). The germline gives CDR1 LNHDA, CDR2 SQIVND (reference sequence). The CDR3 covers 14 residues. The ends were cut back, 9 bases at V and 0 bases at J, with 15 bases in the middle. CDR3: CASAWDTNSYEQYF. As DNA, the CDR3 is TGTGCCAGCGCGTGGGACACCAACTCCTACGAGCAGTACTTC. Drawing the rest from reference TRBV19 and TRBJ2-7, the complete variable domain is DGGITQSPKYLFRKEGQNVTLSCEQNLNHDAMYWYRQDPGQGLRLIYYSQIVNDFQKGDIAEGYSVSREKKESFPLTVTSAQKNPTAFYLCASAWDTNSYEQYFGPGTRLTVT.

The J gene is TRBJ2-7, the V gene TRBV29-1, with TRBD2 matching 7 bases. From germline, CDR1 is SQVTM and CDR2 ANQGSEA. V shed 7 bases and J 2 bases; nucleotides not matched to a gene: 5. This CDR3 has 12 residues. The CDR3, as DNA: TGCAGCGGCCTGGGGGGGGCCTACGAGCAGTACTTC. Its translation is CSGLGGAYEQYF.

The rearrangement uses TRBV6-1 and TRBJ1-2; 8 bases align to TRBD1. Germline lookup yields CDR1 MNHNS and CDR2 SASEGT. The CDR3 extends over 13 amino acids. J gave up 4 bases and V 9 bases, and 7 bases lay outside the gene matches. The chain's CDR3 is CASGADRGYGYTF. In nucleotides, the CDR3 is TGTGCCAGTGGGGCCGACAGGGGCTATGGCTACACCTTC.

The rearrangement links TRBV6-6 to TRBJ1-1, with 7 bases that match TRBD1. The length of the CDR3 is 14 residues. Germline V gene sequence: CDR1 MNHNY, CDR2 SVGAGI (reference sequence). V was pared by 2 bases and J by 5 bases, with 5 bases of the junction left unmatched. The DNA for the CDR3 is TGTGCCAGCAGTTACGACAGGGAGGTTACTGAAGCTTTCTTT. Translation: CASSYDREVTEAFF.

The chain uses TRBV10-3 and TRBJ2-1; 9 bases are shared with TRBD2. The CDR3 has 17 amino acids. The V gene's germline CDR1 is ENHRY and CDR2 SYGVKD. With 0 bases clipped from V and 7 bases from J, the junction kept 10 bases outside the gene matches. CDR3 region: CAISESLAGGRANEQFF. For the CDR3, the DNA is TGTGCCATCAGTGAGTCCCTTGCGGGAGGGCGAGCAAATGAGCAGTTCTTC.

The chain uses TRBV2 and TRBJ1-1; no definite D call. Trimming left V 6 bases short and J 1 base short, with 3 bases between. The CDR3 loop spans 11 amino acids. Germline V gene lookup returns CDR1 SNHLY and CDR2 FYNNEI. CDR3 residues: CASSSNTEAFF. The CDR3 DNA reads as TGTGCCAGCAGCTCGAACACTGAAGCTTTCTTT.

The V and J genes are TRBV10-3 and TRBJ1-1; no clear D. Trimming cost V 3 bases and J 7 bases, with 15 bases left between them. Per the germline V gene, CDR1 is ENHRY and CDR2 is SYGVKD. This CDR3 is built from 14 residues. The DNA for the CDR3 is TGTGCCATCAGTGATGAGGCAGAGAGGGATGAAGCTTTCTTT. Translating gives CAISDEAERDEAFF.